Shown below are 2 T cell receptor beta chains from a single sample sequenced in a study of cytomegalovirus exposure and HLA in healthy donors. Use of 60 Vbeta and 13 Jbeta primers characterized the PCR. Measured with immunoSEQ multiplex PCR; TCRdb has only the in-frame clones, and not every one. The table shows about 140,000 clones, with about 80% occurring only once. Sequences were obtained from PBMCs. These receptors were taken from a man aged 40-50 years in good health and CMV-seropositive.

CDR3 DNA sequence: TGTGCCAGCAGCTTAGGGCCCCAAGAGACCCAGTACTTC. Translating it yields CASSLGPQETQYF. V is TRBV7-2 and J is TRBJ2-5, with D uncertain. The V gene's germline CDR1 is SGHTA and CDR2 FQGNSA. The CDR3 length is 13 residues. V was clipped by 1 base and J by 1 base, with 4 bases between them.

The CDR3 spells CASSRLSNEQFF. The CDR3 DNA reads as TGTGCCAGCAGCCGTCTAAGCAATGAGCAGTTCTTC. The V gene is TRBV7-9, the J gene TRBJ2-1, with D uncertain. V lost 5 bases and J lost 6, with 8 bases in between. Germline V lookup: CDR1 SEHNR, CDR2 FQNEAQ (reference sequence). The CDR3 spans 12 residues.